This T cell receptor (beta chain) was sequenced for a study of PD-1 blockade in mismatch repair-deficient tumors. Overall study: Enrolled about 2013-2016, patients had progressing, pretreated mismatch repair-deficient cancers of about a dozen types.

Clones were sequenced by immunoSEQ multiplex PCR, and TCRdb holds only the in-frame ones, with some missing. The repertoire holds tens of thousands of clones, with approximately 80% as singletons. Study-level findings and limits: After pembrolizumab, tumor-resident clones rose rapidly, then generally contracted before radiologic responses.

About this clone: Antigen specificity is unknown.

Mismatch repair deficiency was confirmed in all patients, by PCR or immunohistochemistry. The trim removed 8 bases at V and 4 bases at J, leaving 0 bases unmatched. From germline, CDR1 is MNHEY and CDR2 SMNVEV (reference sequence). The CDR3 runs to 14 residues. The material was peripheral blood, obtained 44 weeks after starting pembrolizumab. The rearrangement uses TRBV27 and TRBJ2-1; 15 positions match TRBD2. The TCR sequence derives from an adult with mismatch repair-deficient cancer. Here the CDR3 reads CASGLAGGYNEQFF. The CDR3 bases are TGTGCCAGCGGACTAGCGGGAGGGTACAATGAGCAGTTCTTC.